A single sample gave rise to the 27 T cell receptor beta chains below, sequenced in a study of cytomegalovirus exposure and HLA in healthy donors. 13 Jbeta primers and 60 Vbeta primers were used for the PCR. Assay used: immunoSEQ multiplex PCR; TCRdb lists only in-frame clones, some missing. In all, the sample yields approximately 110,000 clones. Sequences were obtained from PBMCs. These receptors were collected from a man aged 25 to 45 in good health and CMV-seronegative.

The chain has TRBV2 and TRBJ1-5; 9 bases align to TRBD1. The length of the CDR3 is 14 residues. The germline gives CDR1 SNHLY, CDR2 FYNNEI. With V trimmed by 6 bases and J by 2 bases, 2 bases remained unmatched. The CDR3 reads CASRDRGGNQPQHF. The CDR3 DNA is TGTGCCAGCAGGGACAGGGGAGGCAATCAGCCCCAGCATTTT. The whole variable domain, remainder taken from reference TRBV2 and TRBJ1-5, is EPEVTQTPSHQVTQMGQEVILRCVPISNHLYFYWYRQILGQKVEFLVSFYNNEISEKSEIFDDQFSVERPDGSNFTLKIRSTKLEDSAMYFCASRDRGGNQPQHFGDGTRLSIL.

The chain links TRBV7-9 to TRBJ1-1; unclear D gene. The V gene's germline CDR1 is SEHNR and CDR2 FQNEAQ (reference sequence). Trimming took off 4 bases at V and 4 bases at J, with 13 bases between the two ends. CDR3 length: 14 residues. The CDR3 loop reads CASSSYTEATEAFF. Written as DNA, the CDR3 is TGTGCCAGCAGCTCCTATACGGAGGCCACTGAAGCTTTCTTT.

This chain uses TRBV2 with TRBJ2-1, with TRBD1 identical over 7 bases. V dropped 2 bases and J dropped 4; count of bases not matched to a gene: 2. The CDR3 is made up of 14 amino acids. The germline V gene encodes CDR1 SNHLY and CDR2 FYNNEI. Here the CDR3 DNA reads TGTGCCAGCAGTGAACGGGACAGATACAATGAGCAGTTCTTC. Its protein is CASSERDRYNEQFF.

The J gene is TRBJ1-1, the V gene TRBV5-1, with D perhaps TRBD1 (6 bases). Trimming shortened V by 3 bases and J by 4 bases, and 13 bases separated the two germline ends. CDR3 length: 14 residues. CDR1 SGHRS and CDR2 YFSETQ come from the germline V gene. CDR3 sequence (DNA): TGCGCCAGCAGCTCTGGGACACAAGGCACTGAAGCTTTCTTT. Amino acid sequence: CASSSGTQGTEAFF.

The rearrangement joins TRBV19 to TRBJ1-3; the match to TRBD1 covers 8 bases. CDR1 is LNHDA and CDR2 is SQIVND in the germline V gene (reference sequence). The length of the CDR3 is 14 residues. J lost 1 base, V lost 9 bases, and 5 bases had no gene match. The CDR3 reads CASRDRGSGNTIYF. CDR3 DNA: TGTGCCAGCCGTGACAGGGGATCTGGAAACACCATATATTTT.

This rearrangement joins TRBV27 to TRBJ1-6; D call uncertain. The V gene's germline CDR1 is MNHEY and CDR2 SMNVEV (reference sequence). The CDR3 spans 12 residues. Trimming stripped 4 bases from V and 7 bases from J, with 5 bases between. The CDR3 coding sequence is TGTGCCAGCAGTTCCCGGAATTCACCCCTCCACTTT. This encodes CASSSRNSPLHF.

The gene calls are TRBV9 and TRBJ2-5; maybe TRBD1 (7 bases). Germline lookup yields CDR1 SGDLS and CDR2 YYNGEE. Trimming stripped 1 base from V and 0 bases from J, with 10 bases between. This CDR3 is built from 15 residues. CDR3 in DNA: TGTGCCAGCAGCGTACGCGGGACAGACCAAGAGACCCAGTACTTC. This gives the protein CASSVRGTDQETQYF. Full variable domain (remainder filled in from reference TRBV9 and TRBJ2-5): DSGVTQTPKHLITATGQRVTLRCSPRSGDLSVYWYQQSLDQGLQFLIQYYNGEERAKGNILERFSAQQFPDLHSELNLSSLELGDSALYFCASSVRGTDQETQYFGPGTRLLVL.

The rearrangement links TRBV28 to TRBJ1-2; tentative D call: TRBD1 (6 bases). The V end was cut by 2 bases, the J end by 2 bases, with 12 bases between. The CDR3 is 15 residues long. In germline, CDR1 is MDHEN, CDR2 SYDVKM. This CDR3 reads CASSLGGAFNYGYTF. CDR3 in DNA: TGTGCCAGCAGTTTAGGGGGGGCCTTCAACTATGGCTACACCTTC.

The chain carries TRBV6-6 and TRBJ1-2; weak D call: TRBD1 (5 bases). The CDR3 is 13 amino acids. Trimming cost V 0 bases and J 3 bases, with 5 bases left between them. In germline, CDR1 is MNHNY, CDR2 SVGAGI (reference sequence). The CDR3 region has the DNA TGTGCCAGCAGTTACTCAGGGGACTATGGCTACACCTTC. Translated: CASSYSGDYGYTF.

The chain couples TRBV28 to TRBJ1-4, with no clear D. V lost 5 bases and J lost 6, with 16 bases in between. The CDR3 is made up of 15 amino acids. The V gene's germline CDR1 is MDHEN and CDR2 SYDVKM. This chain's CDR3 is CASSLLPRIDEKLFF. DNA for the CDR3: TGTGCCAGCAGTCTCTTACCGCGGATCGATGAAAAACTGTTTTTT.

V gene TRBV10-3 combines with J gene TRBJ1-6; 7 nucleotides align to TRBD1. The CDR3 is 16 residues long. The V segment lost 1 base and the J segment 0 bases; nucleotides outside the gene matches: 0. CDR1 and CDR2 (germline): ENHRY, SYGVKD. The CDR3 nucleotides read TGTGCCATCAGTGAGTGGGACAGCTCCTATAATTCACCCCTCCACTTT. Its protein product is CAISEWDSSYNSPLHF.

This rearrangement joins TRBV27 to TRBJ2-5; a weak D match, TRBD2 (6 bases). Between the trimmed V and J ends, which lost 6 bases and 10 bases, there was a span of 15 bases. This CDR3 is 12 amino acids long. CDR1 is MNHEY, CDR2 SMNVEV, per germline (reference sequence). DNA of the CDR3: TGTGCCAGCAGCCCTCCCGTGGGGGGCCAGTACTTC. This sequence encodes CASSPPVGGQYF.

The chain has TRBV10-1 and TRBJ2-5, with D possibly matching TRBD1 (5 bases). The V end lost 0 bases, the J end lost 1 base, and 9 bases lay between the germline ends. The CDR3 has 15 amino acids. CDR1 WNHNN and CDR2 SYGVQD come from the germline V gene (reference sequence). DNA for the CDR3: TGCGCCAGCAGTGAGTCGAAAGGGGTCCAAGAGACCCAGTACTTC. Translation gives CASSESKGVQETQYF.

This chain uses TRBV19 with TRBJ1-2, with 9 positions matching TRBD1. J was trimmed by 4 bases and V by 10 bases; bases with no gene match: 10. Per germline, CDR1 LNHDA and CDR2 SQIVND (reference sequence). The CDR3 loop spans 14 amino acids. CDR3 region: CATRGTGSGYGYTF. DNA of the CDR3: TGTGCCACCCGGGGGACAGGGTCGGGCTATGGCTACACCTTC.

The V call is TRBV28, the J call TRBJ1-2; D not resolved. The CDR3 loop spans 12 amino acids. The V end lost 3 bases, the J end lost 5 bases, and 7 bases lay between the germline ends. CDR1 and CDR2 from the germline V gene are MDHEN and SYDVKM. CDR3 residues: CASSLQTYGYTF. In nucleotides, the CDR3 is TGTGCCAGCAGTTTGCAGACATATGGCTACACCTTC.

The chain uses TRBV5-6 and TRBJ2-1; 7 bases line up with TRBD1. The CDR3 loop spans 16 amino acids. Germline CDR1 reads SGHDT; CDR2 reads YYEEEE. J gave up 5 bases and V 2 bases, and 10 bases lay outside the gene matches. The CDR3 sequence is CASSFSARGTDNEQFF. The CDR3, as DNA: TGTGCCAGCAGCTTTTCTGCAAGAGGGACAGACAATGAGCAGTTCTTC.

The genes are TRBV2 and TRBJ2-7, with a possible D match to TRBD2 (5 bases). Trimming left V 6 bases short and J 7 bases short, with 16 bases between. Germline V lookup: CDR1 SNHLY, CDR2 FYNNEI. This CDR3 comprises 13 residues. CDR3 protein: CASRVGGLGEQYF. The CDR3 bases are TGTGCCAGCAGGGTAGGAGGTCTGGGGGAGCAGTACTTC.

This chain uses TRBV19 with TRBJ1-5; TRBD1 aligns across 7 bases. The V gene end was trimmed by 3 bases and the J gene end by 2 bases; junction bases not matched to a gene: 4. Germline V lookup: CDR1 LNHDA, CDR2 SQIVND (reference sequence). The CDR3 is 15 amino acids. The CDR3 region is CASSIQGVGNQPQHF. The CDR3 nucleotides read TGTGCCAGTAGTATTCAGGGGGTGGGCAATCAGCCCCAGCATTTT. The full variable domain, with the rest looked up from reference TRBV19 and TRBJ1-5, is DGGITQSPKYLFRKEGQNVTLSCEQNLNHDAMYWYRQDPGQGLRLIYYSQIVNDFQKGDIAEGYSVSREKKESFPLTVTSAQKNPTAFYLCASSIQGVGNQPQHFGDGTRLSIL.

The chain combines TRBV6-1 with TRBJ1-4; a weak D match, TRBD1 (6 bases). V was clipped by 5 bases and J by 4 bases, with 11 bases between them. CDR3 size: 14 residues. Germline V gene lookup returns CDR1 MNHNS and CDR2 SASEGT. Here the CDR3 reads CASSTDSYNEKLFF. CDR3 DNA sequence: TGTGCCAGCAGTACGGACAGTTATAATGAAAAACTGTTTTTT.

As to this clone: Other DNA sequences of this sample code for an identical CDR3. This chain connects TRBV4-2 to TRBJ2-3; TRBD2 matches at 10 bases. Germline V lookup: CDR1 LGHNA, CDR2 YNFKEQ. The CDR3 contains 15 residues. V was clipped by 4 bases and J by 2 bases; unmatched bases: 3. The CDR3 region has the DNA TGTGCCAGCAGCCCCGGACTAGCGGACACAGATACGCAGTATTTT. It specifies CASSPGLADTDTQYF.

The rearrangement joins TRBV19 to TRBJ1-5; D call uncertain. Deletions cut 7 bases from V and 0 bases from J, with 4 bases between. This CDR3 spans 12 amino acids. Looked up from germline, CDR1 is LNHDA and CDR2 is SQIVND (reference sequence). CDR3 sequence: CASTFSNQPQHF. The CDR3 nucleotides are TGTGCCAGTACCTTTAGCAATCAGCCCCAGCATTTT.

The chain joins TRBV6-6 to TRBJ1-5; the match to TRBD1 covers 7 bases. There are 15 residues in the CDR3. J lost 3 bases, V lost 5 bases, and 7 bases had no gene match. Germline V gives CDR1 MNHNY, CDR2 SVGAGI (reference sequence). The CDR3 bases are TGTGCCAGCAGTCCCCCCGGGACAGTCAATCAGCCCCAGCATTTT. This encodes CASSPPGTVNQPQHF.

The chain carries TRBV19 and TRBJ2-5, with 10 bases matching TRBD1. V dropped 3 bases and J dropped 3; count of bases not matched to a gene: 4. CDR1 is LNHDA, CDR2 SQIVND, per germline (reference sequence). There are 15 residues in the CDR3. CDR3 nucleotides: TGTGCCAGTAGTATCTTCGGGACAGGGGAAGAGACCCAGTACTTC. It encodes CASSIFGTGEETQYF.

The J gene is TRBJ2-7, the V gene TRBV16; D uncertain. This CDR3 is 13 amino acids long. CDR1 and CDR2 (germline): KGHSY, FQNENV. V was pared by 2 bases and J by 2 bases, with 7 bases between. The CDR3 nucleotides are TGTGCCAGCAGCCAAAACGGAGCCTACGAGCAGTACTTC. Translation: CASSQNGAYEQYF.

V usage is TRBV18 and J usage is TRBJ1-1, with 7 positions matching TRBD1. CDR1 is KGHSH and CDR2 is LQKENI in the germline V gene. Trimming took 5 bases from V and 1 from J; bases not matched to a gene: 7. The CDR3 contains 15 residues. The CDR3 DNA reads as TGTGCCAGCTCAGTGCGGGACAGCTCGAACACTGAAGCTTTCTTT. This codes for CASSVRDSSNTEAFF.

The chain uses TRBV4-3 and TRBJ2-3; possible D gene TRBD2, 5 bases. The CDR3 is 14 residues long. Germline loops: CDR1 LGHNA, CDR2 YSLEER. The V end lost 8 bases, the J end lost 3 bases, and 15 bases lay between the germline ends. The CDR3 DNA follows: TGCGCCAGCGGGCCGGGCGGGCGAACAGATACGCAGTATTTT. It codes for CASGPGGRTDTQYF.

The V call is TRBV6-6, the J call TRBJ2-5, with TRBD2 matching over 7 bases. With the DNA end fitting TRBJ2-7 better, the J assignment may be wrong. This CDR3 region has 14 residues. Germline values: CDR1 MNHNY, CDR2 SVGAGI (reference sequence). The CDR3 spells CASSYTGGLGEQYF. The CDR3 DNA reads TGTGCCAGCAGTTACACGGGAGGTCTGGGCGAGCAGTACTTC.